The 10 T cell receptor beta chains below come from one sample, sequenced in a study of vaccination effects on CD4 cells after COVID-19. Some clones are missing from TCRdb's copy, which holds only in-frame ones; the method was immunoSEQ multiplex PCR. The sample gives about 32,000 clones, 72% of which show up once; around 12% is in the top ten. These receptors have no known antigen. In the ViraFEST assay, antigen-specific CD4+ clonotypes were identified by expansion after peptide-pool stimulation. Culture proceeded for more than nine days, and CD4+ T cells were then isolated. Each participant was given two doses of one vaccine (BNT162b2 or mRNA-1273). Sequencing was performed on CD4+ T cells from PBMCs cultured with HCoV-229E spike peptides, taken after COVID-19 vaccination. The receptor set was obtained from a human donor who received a COVID-19 vaccine.

V gene TRBV11-3 combines with J gene TRBJ2-1; D is possibly TRBD1 or TRBD2 (5 bases each). Germline V gene lookup returns CDR1 SGHNT and CDR2 YENEEA. The CDR3 is 12 residues long. The ends were cut back, 5 bases at V and 10 bases at J, with 12 bases in the middle. CDR3 bases: TGTGCCAGCAGCAGAACTAGGGGCGAGCAGTTCTTC. Protein: CASSRTRGEQFF.

V usage is TRBV5-4 and J usage is TRBJ2-2; D gene uncertain. V gave up 0 bases and J gave up 5 bases, with 14 bases separating them. This CDR3 contains 16 residues. Germline loops: CDR1 SGHNT, CDR2 YYREEE (reference sequence). CDR3 coding DNA: TGTGCCAGCAGCTTGGGGGGATCGCAGAGGACCGGGGAGCTGTTTTTT. It yields the protein CASSLGGSQRTGELFF.

The chain is built from TRBV7-2 and TRBJ1-2; D may be TRBD1 (5 bases). Germline V gene data show CDR1 as SGHTA and CDR2 as FQGNSA. V was shortened by 3 bases and J by 1 base, with 12 bases between the two germline ends. This CDR3 is 15 amino acids long. The CDR3 region has the DNA TGTGCCAGCAGCTTGTTAGGGGTCGTTAACTATGGCTACACCTTC. Its protein product is CASSLLGVVNYGYTF.

This chain connects TRBV30 to TRBJ1-6; maybe TRBD1 (6 bases). V gave up 1 base and J gave up 0 bases, with 10 bases separating them. The CDR3 loop spans 16 amino acids. From germline, CDR1 is GTSNPN and CDR2 SVGIG (reference sequence). The CDR3 DNA reads TGTGCCTGGAGTGGGGGGCGGTTCTCCTATAATTCACCCCTCCACTTT. Translating gives CAWSGGRFSYNSPLHF.

This clone was observed a handful of times. V is TRBV5-6 and J is TRBJ2-2; 7 nucleotides agree with TRBD1. The germline V gene has CDR1 SGHDT and CDR2 YYEEEE. V gave up 5 bases and J gave up 3 bases; unmatched junction bases: 4. The CDR3 loop spans 14 amino acids. CDR3 sequence (DNA): TGTGCCAGCAGAAACAGGGGTGACACCGGGGAGCTGTTTTTT. It specifies CASRNRGDTGELFF.

This clone was seen more than once but under ten times. The chain joins TRBV2 to TRBJ1-2; 7 nucleotides agree with TRBD1. Per germline, CDR1 SNHLY and CDR2 FYNNEI. The junction had 11 bases not matched to a gene; V was cut back by 2 bases and J by 5 bases. The CDR3 sequence is 16 residues long. CDR3 protein: CASSEMGGGGLYGYTF. The CDR3, as DNA: TGTGCCAGCAGTGAAATGGGGGGAGGGGGCTTGTATGGCTACACCTTC. The whole variable domain, remainder taken from reference TRBV2 and TRBJ1-2, is EPEVTQTPSHQVTQMGQEVILRCVPISNHLYFYWYRQILGQKVEFLVSFYNNEISEKSEIFDDQFSVERPDGSNFTLKIRSTKLEDSAMYFCASSEMGGGGLYGYTFGSGTRLTVV.

CDR3 amino acids: CASSLASSGGDTQYF. In DNA, the CDR3 is TGTGCCAGCAGCTTGGCGTCTAGCGGCGGAGATACGCAGTATTTT. The rearrangement links TRBV5-6 to TRBJ2-3; 7 bases align to TRBD2. The V gene end was trimmed by 0 bases and the J gene end by 5 bases; junction bases not matched to a gene: 6. Germline values: CDR1 SGHDT, CDR2 YYEEEE. This CDR3 contains 15 residues.

This clone was detected once. V is TRBV29-1 and J is TRBJ2-7, with D maybe TRBD1 (6 bases). This CDR3 has 13 amino acids. Trimming left V 2 bases short and J 3 bases short, with 11 bases between. The germline V gene encodes CDR1 SQVTM and CDR2 ANQGSEA. The CDR3 sequence: CSVEKTGLYEQYF. CDR3 coding DNA: TGCAGCGTTGAAAAGACAGGACTCTACGAGCAGTACTTC.

The table lists this clone with a count of one. This sequence joins TRBV27 and TRBJ2-7, with D maybe TRBD1 (8 bases). V was pared by 6 bases and J by 3 bases, with 18 bases between. Germline CDR1 MNHEY, CDR2 SMNVEV (reference sequence). The CDR3 spans 15 residues. The CDR3 is CASRPGRDRLYEQYF. CDR3 nucleotides: TGTGCCAGCAGACCAGGGAGGGACAGGCTCTACGAGCAGTACTTC.

The chain couples TRBV7-9 to TRBJ2-7; D perhaps matches TRBD1 (6 bases). V lost 4 bases and J lost 2, with 9 bases in between. The CDR3 runs to 13 residues. The V gene's germline CDR1 is SEHNR and CDR2 FQNEAQ (reference sequence). CDR3 nucleotide sequence: TGTGCCAGCAGCTCTGGACAGACCTACGAGCAGTACTTC. Protein product: CASSSGQTYEQYF. The full variable domain, rest sourced from reference TRBV7-9 and TRBJ2-7, is DTGVSQNPRHKITKRGQNVTFRCDPISEHNRLYWYRQTLGQGPEFLTYFQNEAQLEKSRLLSDRFSAERPKGSFSTLEIQRTEQGDSAMYLCASSSGQTYEQYFGPGTRLTVT.